This is a list of T cell receptor beta chains from one sample in a study of T cell responses to AZD1222 COVID-19 vaccine. Generated by immunoSEQ multiplex PCR, the TCRdb table keeps only in-frame clones and is missing some. The sample has approximately 150,000 clones, roughly 90% seen once; the top ten hold more than 3%. Sample: peripheral blood, taken 28 days after the second AZD1222 dose. These receptors were taken from an adult who received the AZD1222 COVID-19 vaccine. CDR3s include the opening cysteine and the closing phenylalanine or tryptophan. The order of the fields is D gene, V gene, clone size, J gene, CDR3 DNA, CDR3 protein. The D gene is left open where the match is weak. Expanded clones get a size class; other rows say once, few or many, or leave the size out.

>NA|TRBV28|NA|TRBJ1-1
TGTGCCAGCAGTTTGAGAGTTTCACGGGCTGAAGCTTTCTTT
CASSLRVSRAEAFF
>NA|TRBV21-1|NA|TRBJ2-7
TGTGCCAGCAGCAATGGACGGCTCTCCTACGAGCAGTACTTC
CASSNGRLSYEQYF
>TRBD1|TRBV28|NA|TRBJ1-2
TGTGCCAGCAGCATCGGGACAGGGGTCGGCTACACCTTC
CASSIGTGVGYTF
>NA|TRBV12-3/TRBV12-4|few|TRBJ2-1
TGTGCCAGCAGTCAGCCTGGACAGCTGCAGTTCTTC
CASSQPGQLQFF
>TRBD1|TRBV6-5|NA|TRBJ2-7
TGTGCCACGGAACCGACAGGGCTTACCTACGAGCAGTACTTC
CATEPTGLTYEQYF
>NA|TRBV3-1/TRBV3-2|NA|TRBJ1-4
TGTGCCAGCAGCCCCGCGGCGACGGGAGGAGAAAAACTGTTTTTT
CASSPAATGGEKLFF
>NA|TRBV19|NA|TRBJ1-1
TGTGCCAGTAGTATGTCTGGTTTCAGGGTTGTTTGGGCTGAAGCTTTCTTT
CASSMSGFRVVWAEAFF
>TRBD1|TRBV15|NA|TRBJ2-7
TGTGCCACCAGCAGTAACAGGGGTGTTCCCGAGCAGTACTTC
CATSSNRGVPEQYF
>TRBD1|TRBV2|NA|TRBJ2-3
TGTGCCAGCAGTTCGGGACAGGGGGGACGGTTTGATACGCAGTATTTT
CASSSGQGGRFDTQYF
>NA|TRBV27|NA|TRBJ1-2
TGTGCCAGCAGTTTTAGTTATGGCTACACCTTC
CASSFSYGYTF